The rows below give T cell receptor beta chains drawn from one sample of a study of Ad26.COV2.S vaccination and SARS-CoV-2 variants. TCRdb's copy holds only in-frame clones and misses some; the assay was immunoSEQ multiplex PCR. The sample records about 400,000 clones, around nine tenths being singletons. This specimen consisted of peripheral blood, obtained in a trial of Ad26.COV2.S vaccine versus placebo. The origin of the receptors is a person between 18 and 59 years old who received the Ad26.COV2.S COVID-19 vaccine or a placebo. Each CDR3 is given with its conserved first and last residue. Each record gives: D gene, V gene, J gene, clone size, CDR3 DNA, CDR3 protein. The D gene is left open where the match is weak. Clone size is given for some rows only: seen once, a few or many times, or a class if the clone is expanded.

D: .; V: TRBV19; J: TRBJ1-4; size: once; DNA: TGTGCCAGTAGTATAAGGTCATTACCTGAAAAACTGTTTTTT; CDR3: CASSIRSLPEKLFF
D: .; V: TRBV7-2; J: TRBJ2-3; size: .; DNA: TGTGCCAGCAGCCCGAGCGGGACAGCCCGCACAGATACGCAGTATTTT; CDR3: CASSPSGTARTDTQYF
D: .; V: TRBV6-1; J: TRBJ1-1; size: .; DNA: TGTGCCAGCAGTGAATATAAGGGCCACACTGAAGCTTTCTTT; CDR3: CASSEYKGHTEAFF
D: .; V: TRBV15; J: TRBJ1-3; size: .; DNA: TGTGCCACCAGCAGAATCGGACCGAGCTCTGGAAACACCATATATTTT; CDR3: CATSRIGPSSGNTIYF
D: TRBD2; V: TRBV10-3; J: TRBJ2-1; size: .; DNA: TGTGCCATCAGGTGGACTAGCGGGGGGGCCAGCAATGAGCAGTTCTTC; CDR3: CAIRWTSGGASNEQFF
D: .; V: TRBV19; J: TRBJ2-1; size: .; DNA: TGTGCCAGTAGCCTCTACAATGAGCAGTTCTTC; CDR3: CASSLYNEQFF
D: .; V: TRBV29-1; J: TRBJ1-2; size: .; DNA: TGCAGCGTGGAACAGGGTCGAGGCTACACCTTC; CDR3: CSVEQGRGYTF
D: TRBD1; V: TRBV19; J: TRBJ2-7; size: .; DNA: TGTGCCAGTAGTTATCCGCGGGTGGACGGGACAGCCGGTCAGGAGCAGTACTTC; CDR3: CASSYPRVDGTAGQEQYF
D: .; V: TRBV4-1; J: TRBJ1-5; size: few; DNA: TGCGCCAGCAGCCAAGTTTACAGATTCAATCAGCCCCAGCATTTT; CDR3: CASSQVYRFNQPQHF
D: TRBD1; V: TRBV7-2; J: TRBJ2-3; size: .; DNA: TGTGCCAGCAGGGCTCCGGGACAGAGCACAGATACGCAGTATTTT; CDR3: CASRAPGQSTDTQYF
D: .; V: TRBV4-3; J: TRBJ2-7; size: .; DNA: TGCGCCAGCAGCCAAGGGGCTTTAAACGAGCAGTACTTC; CDR3: CASSQGALNEQYF
D: TRBD2; V: TRBV5-6; J: TRBJ2-3; size: .; DNA: TGTGCCAGCGGGTTCCTAGCGGGGGGTACCAAGGCCAATACGCAGTATTTT; CDR3: CASGFLAGGTKANTQYF
D: .; V: TRBV6-5; J: TRBJ1-2; size: .; DNA: TGTGCCAGCAGTTACGATGGCCGGGAGGAGGGTGGCTACACCTTC; CDR3: CASSYDGREEGGYTF
D: TRBD2; V: TRBV7-2; J: TRBJ2-7; size: .; DNA: TGTGCCAGCAGCTTCTTGGGAAGCGGGAGCTCCTACGAGCAGTACTTC; CDR3: CASSFLGSGSSYEQYF
D: .; V: TRBV9; J: TRBJ2-3; size: .; DNA: TGTGCCAGCAGCGTATCCTGGACAGCTTCGATTTCAGATACGCAGTATTTT; CDR3: CASSVSWTASISDTQYF
D: .; V: TRBV19; J: TRBJ1-1; size: few; DNA: TGTGCCAGTAGTATCCCCGGGAAATTCGCTGAAGCTTTCTTT; CDR3: CASSIPGKFAEAFF
D: .; V: TRBV10-1; J: TRBJ2-5; size: .; DNA: TGCGCCAGCAGTGATTCGGAGACCCAGTACTTC; CDR3: CASSDSETQYF
D: .; V: TRBV4-1; J: TRBJ2-7; size: .; DNA: TGCGCCAGCAGCCAAAGCCCCGGGACCACCTACGAGCAGTACTTC; CDR3: CASSQSPGTTYEQYF
D: TRBD1; V: TRBV5-1; J: TRBJ2-5; size: .; DNA: TGCGCCAGCAGCCACTGGCCCGAGACAGGGGAGGCCCAGTACTTC; CDR3: CASSHWPETGEAQYF
D: .; V: TRBV4-3; J: TRBJ2-1; size: .; DNA: TGCGCCAGCAGCCATGGCCGACAGTACCACAATGAGCAGTTCTTC; CDR3: CASSHGRQYHNEQFF
D: TRBD1; V: TRBV24-1; J: TRBJ2-5; size: .; DNA: TGTGCCACCGGGACAGGGAGCTTTCAAGAGACCCAGTACTTC; CDR3: CATGTGSFQETQYF
D: .; V: TRBV5-6; J: TRBJ2-3; size: .; DNA: TGTGCCAGCAGCTTAAGGGATACGCAGTATTTT; CDR3: CASSLRDTQYF
D: .; V: TRBV19; J: TRBJ1-2; size: .; DNA: TGTGCCAGTAGTATTGGGGGCGCCTATGGCTACACCTTC; CDR3: CASSIGGAYGYTF
D: TRBD1; V: TRBV6-2/TRBV6-3; J: TRBJ1-2; size: .; DNA: TGTGCCAGCAGTCTAGGACAGGCTGACGGCTACACCTTC; CDR3: CASSLGQADGYTF
D: .; V: TRBV5-1; J: TRBJ1-3; size: .; DNA: TGCGCCAGCAGCTTGGCCGGAATCTCTGGAAACACCATATATTTT; CDR3: CASSLAGISGNTIYF
D: .; V: TRBV18; J: TRBJ2-3; size: .; DNA: TGTGCCAGCGGGAGCGGGTCCACAGATACGCAGTATTTT; CDR3: CASGSGSTDTQYF
D: TRBD1; V: TRBV11-2; J: TRBJ1-2; size: once; DNA: TGTGCCAGCAGCCCTAGGGTCAGGGGGTCGCAGGTCATCGGAGGCTACACCTTC; CDR3: CASSPRVRGSQVIGGYTF
D: TRBD1; V: TRBV19; J: TRBJ2-5; size: .; DNA: TGTGCCAGTAGTATTGGGTCAGGGGGCCGGGGGGAGACCCAGTACTTC; CDR3: CASSIGSGGRGETQYF
D: .; V: TRBV21-1; J: TRBJ2-2; size: once; DNA: TGTGCCAGCAGCAAAACCCTGGGACCCAACACCGGGGAGCTGTTTTTT; CDR3: CASSKTLGPNTGELFF
D: .; V: TRBV10-3; J: TRBJ2-6; size: .; DNA: TGTGCCATCAGTGAGTCGAGTAGGACAAACTCTGGGGCCAACGTCCTGACTTTC; CDR3: CAISESSRTNSGANVLTF
D: .; V: TRBV7-8; J: TRBJ1-4; size: .; DNA: TGTGCCAGCAGCCGAGGGTTCGGGAATGAAAAACTGTTTTTT; CDR3: CASSRGFGNEKLFF
D: .; V: TRBV6-1; J: TRBJ2-1; size: .; DNA: TGTGCCAGCAGTGAACAGGGACACAATGAGCAGTTCTTC; CDR3: CASSEQGHNEQFF
D: TRBD2; V: TRBV5-1; J: TRBJ2-3; size: .; DNA: TGCGCCAGCAGCTCCCTAGCGGGGGCAGATACGCAGTATTTT; CDR3: CASSSLAGADTQYF
D: TRBD2; V: TRBV29-1; J: TRBJ2-3; size: .; DNA: TGCAGCGTTGAAGGCCGGCGGGGGGACATAGATACGCAGTATTTT; CDR3: CSVEGRRGDIDTQYF
D: .; V: TRBV30; J: TRBJ2-1; size: .; DNA: TGTGCCTGGAGTGTACGGGGGCCGGATGAGCAGTTCTTC; CDR3: CAWSVRGPDEQFF
D: .; V: TRBV19; J: TRBJ2-1; size: .; DNA: TGTGCCAGTACGGGGAGGGGGGGCTCCTACAATGAGCAGTTCTTC; CDR3: CASTGRGGSYNEQFF
D: TRBD2; V: TRBV19; J: TRBJ2-3; size: .; DNA: TGTGCCAGTAGTATTGGACGGGGGGGCACAGATACGCAGTATTTT; CDR3: CASSIGRGGTDTQYF